Each of the 6 T cell receptor beta chains below was sequenced from the same sample in a study of cytomegalovirus exposure and HLA in healthy donors. PCR involved 60 Vbeta and 13 Jbeta primers. Here immunoSEQ multiplex PCR was the method, and the copy in TCRdb shows in-frame clones only, minus some. Here the sample spans under 150,000 clones, 75% to 85% being singletons. Sequenced input: PBMCs. These TCRs come from a man aged 30-40 years in good health and CMV-seropositive.

For this clone: Because it lacks the conserved phenylalanine or tryptophan at the end, this CDR3 is likely a read error. The limits of the CDR3 on the DNA are not certain, so only TCRdb's listed CDR3 is given. This CDR3 reads CASSHKGLAII. This chain joins TRBV14 and TRBJ2-7; no check of the table's D call, TRBD2, against the DNA was made. Including both end residues, the CDR3 is 11 amino acids long. Germline V gene data show CDR1 as SGHDN and CDR2 as FVKESK.

J is TRBJ2-1 and V is TRBV29-1; 7 bases map to TRBD1. With 3 bases clipped from V and 7 bases from J, the junction kept 3 bases outside the gene matches. CDR1 is SQVTM and CDR2 is ANQGSEA in the germline V gene. The CDR3 has 12 residues. CDR3 residues: CSVDWTGNEQFF. The DNA for the CDR3 is TGCAGCGTTGACTGGACAGGAAATGAGCAGTTCTTC.

The rearrangement uses TRBV11-3 and TRBJ1-3; D not resolved. CDR1 SGHNT and CDR2 YENEEA come from the germline V gene. The V gene lost 2 bases and the J gene lost 3 bases, with 5 bases spanning the gap. The CDR3 consists of 13 residues. The DNA of the CDR3 is TGTGCCAGCAGCTTAATCAGTGGAAACACCATATATTTT. This translates into CASSLISGNTIYF.

The CDR3 spells CASSSQGEIAKNIQYF. The CDR3 bases are TGTGCCAGCAGTAGCCAGGGGGAGATAGCCAAAAACATTCAGTACTTC. V is TRBV28 and J is TRBJ2-4; TRBD1 matches at 7 bases. The CDR3 loop spans 16 amino acids. After removal of 5 bases from V and 0 bases from J, the junction contained 7 bases not matched to a gene. Germline assignment: CDR1 MDHEN and CDR2 SYDVKM.

The chain couples TRBV9 to TRBJ2-2; 8 nucleotides align to TRBD1. CDR1 is SGDLS and CDR2 is YYNGEE in the germline V gene. Trimming cost V 1 base and J 5 bases; bases outside gene matches: 7. This CDR3 region has 16 residues. The CDR3 here is CASSVRQGKRTGELFF. DNA of the CDR3: TGTGCCAGCAGCGTAAGACAGGGGAAAAGAACCGGGGAGCTGTTTTTT. Looking up the rest from reference TRBV9 and TRBJ2-2 gives the full variable domain: DSGVTQTPKHLITATGQRVTLRCSPRSGDLSVYWYQQSLDQGLQFLIQYYNGEERAKGNILERFSAQQFPDLHSELNLSSLELGDSALYFCASSVRQGKRTGELFFGEGSRLTVL.

The rearrangement links TRBV7-9 to TRBJ2-7; D not certain. V lost 5 bases and J 3 bases, leaving 5 bases between the germline ends. Germline assignment: CDR1 SEHNR and CDR2 FQNEAQ (reference sequence). The CDR3 is 11 amino acids. The CDR3 DNA sequence: TGTGCCAGCAGCAACAGCTACGAGCAGTACTTC. Translation gives CASSNSYEQYF.